The rows below give T cell receptor beta chains drawn from one sample of a study of blood T cells in healthy people across ages. One entry per CDR3 protein, called by TCRdb with MiXCR from the 5' RACE reads. The profile covers some 1.6 million distinct CDR3 sequences, with roughly 30% appearing a single time and roughly 12% taken by the ten largest. The sequencing sample was made of blood. Receptors were obtained from a woman younger than 45 in good health. CDR3s include the opening cysteine and the closing phenylalanine or tryptophan.

TRBJ2-3 TRBV20-1 CSARAIVRRTSTDTQYF
TRBJ1-5 TRBV6-1 CASSRWDSNNQPQHF
TRBJ2-1 TRBV2 CASRTPSGRNEQFF
TRBJ2-3 TRBV7-2 CASRDWVAGMGDTQYF
TRBJ1-1 TRBV15 CATSRKRQGVSEAFF
TRBJ1-2 TRBV7-9 CASSPPPGREIYGYTF
TRBJ2-5 TRBV29-1 CSVEGQRGKTQYF
TRBJ2-4 TRBV28 CASTRQDLAKNIQYF
TRBJ2-3 TRBV10-1 CASSESEVAGGLNTDTQYF
TRBJ1-5 TRBV5-1 CASSLGVREGQPQHF
TRBJ1-1 TRBV29-1 CCVDGRTRVMNTEAFF
TRBJ2-3 TRBV7-3 CASSQRGRRTDTQYF
TRBJ2-7 TRBV6-5 CASSLQQGYEQYF
TRBJ2-7 TRBV20-1 CGAQPLRETYEQYF
TRBJ2-5 TRBV4-1 CASSQDHNTGLETQYF
TRBJ1-2 TRBV11-2 CASSSPAHRDGYTF
TRBJ2-5 TRBV5-4 CASSLGLAGRGRETQYF
TRBJ2-7 TRBV6-2/TRBV6-3 CASTLPDQGLYEQYF
TRBJ1-1 TRBV7-9 CASSSGQEAFF
TRBJ2-5 TRBV10-3 CAISESIGVRETQYF
TRBJ2-5 TRBV20-1 CSASTSEGETQYF
TRBJ2-7 TRBV20-1 CSAARGLPMGYEQYF
TRBJ1-5 TRBV20-1 CSANHRRTGTASNQPQHF
TRBJ1-2 TRBV7-9 CASSSFGRDGYTF